This T cell receptor beta chain was captured by sequencing in a study of cytotoxic CD8 clonotypes in ibrutinib-treated CLL. In the study overall: The group held about 11 relapsed/refractory and around 14 treatment-naive patients, with some 17 IGHV unmutated. The study recorded mean values of around 250,000 productive templates and 94,082 productive rearrangements per sample. The study's findings and limits: Clonality at baseline surpassed age-matched healthy donors and tracked circulating CD8+ T-cell counts. Clonality went up at ibrutinib response and then declined back toward baseline at progression.

Trimming left V 0 bases short and J 4 bases short, with 13 bases between. The CDR3 covers 15 residues. The germline gives CDR1 SGHNT, CDR2 YYREEE (reference sequence). TCRdb keeps only in-frame clones here, not all; method: immunoSEQ multiplex PCR. Among over 140,000 clones listed, 80% were seen once. With regard to this clone: Antigen unknown.

Sequenced here: PBMCs, sampled after 36 months of ibrutinib treatment. The chain uses TRBV5-4 and TRBJ1-2; D is uncertain. This receptor was identified in a human donor with chronic lymphocytic leukemia. The CDR3 loop reads CASSLESYRGYGYTF. CDR3 in DNA: TGTGCCAGCAGCTTGGAATCATATAGAGGCTATGGCTACACCTTC.